The source of this T cell receptor beta chain is a study of T cells in localized non-small cell lung cancer. Germline V gene data show CDR1 as SGDLS and CDR2 as YYNGEE. This CDR3 comprises 16 residues. The V end lost 4 bases, the J end lost 1 base, and 15 bases lay between the germline ends. With respect to this clone: Its antigen remains unidentified.

Study results and caveats: The greatest T cell clonality was found in uninvolved adjacent lung (higher than in tumor). Only one tumor region was sequenced, so heterogeneity remains possible. Adjacent lung exhibited a median of 57 among the 100 most abundant tumor clones. Increased T cell density in blood showed an association with longer overall survival.

The assay was immunoSEQ multiplex PCR, and TCRdb's table has in-frame clones only and misses some. The table shows 25,000 or so clones, with roughly 90% occurring only once. The source was PBMCs, collected before any cancer treatment. The chain employs TRBV9 and TRBJ2-1; weak D call: TRBD2 (5 bases). The source is a man between 40 and 69 years old with stage II lung adenocarcinoma. CDR3 sequence: CASSLSGYISYNEQFF. The CDR3 coding sequence is TGTGCCAGCAGCTTGTCGGGGTATATTTCCTACAATGAGCAGTTCTTC.